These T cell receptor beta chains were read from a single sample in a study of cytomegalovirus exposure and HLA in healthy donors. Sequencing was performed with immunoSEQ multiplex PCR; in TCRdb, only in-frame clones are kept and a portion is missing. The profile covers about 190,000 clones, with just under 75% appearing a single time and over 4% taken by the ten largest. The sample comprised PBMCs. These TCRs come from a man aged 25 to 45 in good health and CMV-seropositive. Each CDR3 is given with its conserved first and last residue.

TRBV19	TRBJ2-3	CASSMRTSTDTQYF
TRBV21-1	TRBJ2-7	CASSKARTRPPYEQYF
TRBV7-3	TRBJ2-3	CASSVSGDTQYF
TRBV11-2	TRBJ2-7	CASSLAGQAYEQYF
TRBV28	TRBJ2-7	CASRPGQGFSYF
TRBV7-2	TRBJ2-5	CASSSTLETQYF
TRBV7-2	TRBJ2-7	CASSLAASGRDEQYF
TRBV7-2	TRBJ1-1	CASRRDTNTEAFF
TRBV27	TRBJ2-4	CASSGLAGGEAKNIQYF
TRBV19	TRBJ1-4	CASSSEKLFF
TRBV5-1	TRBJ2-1	CASSAGQGIEQFF
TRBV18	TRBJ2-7	CASSKTHRDRATAEQYF
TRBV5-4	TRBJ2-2	CASSFPSRQGANTGELFF
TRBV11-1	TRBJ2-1	CASSRQGASYNEQFF
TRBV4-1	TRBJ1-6	CASSQVPGANSPLHF
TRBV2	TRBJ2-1	CASSPRGLEQFF
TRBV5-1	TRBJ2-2	CASSAGLAGGDTGELFF
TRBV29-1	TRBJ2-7	CSVGRVGTVGYEQYF
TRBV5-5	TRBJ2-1	CASSSGLYNEQFF
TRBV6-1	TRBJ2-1	CASSEMWEGREQFF
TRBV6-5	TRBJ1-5	CASSYLSTGNQPQHF
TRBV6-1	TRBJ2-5	CASSVRRAGGIEETQYF
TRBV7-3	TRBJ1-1	CASSPQGLAEAFF
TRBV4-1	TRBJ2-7	CASSQDRRDRLIRSEQYF
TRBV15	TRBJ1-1	CATSRGTGGTEAFF
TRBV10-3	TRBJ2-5	CAISETSGSPETQYF
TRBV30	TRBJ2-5	CAWRDHRETQYF
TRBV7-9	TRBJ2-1	CASSLAGSDEQFF
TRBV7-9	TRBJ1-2	CASSWTVYYGYTF
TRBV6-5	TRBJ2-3	CASTGTSTDTQYF
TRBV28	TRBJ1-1	CASSLGGQHTEAFF
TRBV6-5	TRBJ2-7	CASSPAAAQGQYF
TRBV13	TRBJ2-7	CASSIGQEHYGVNEQYF
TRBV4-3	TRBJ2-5	CASSQSLLAGGRQETQYF
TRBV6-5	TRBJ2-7	CASRLAGGPGEQYF
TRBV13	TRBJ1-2	CASSLEGAGHGYTF
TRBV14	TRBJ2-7	CASSRGGLYEQYF
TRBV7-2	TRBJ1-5	CASSLTGGNQPQHF
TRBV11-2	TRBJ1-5	CASSLDLSSNQPQHF
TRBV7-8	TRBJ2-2	CASRVLGGTNTGELFF
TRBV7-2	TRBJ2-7	CASSSKTSGRGLEQYF
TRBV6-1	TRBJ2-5	CASTLRETQYF
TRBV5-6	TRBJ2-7	CASSLGDKPYEQYF
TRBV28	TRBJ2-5	CASSSGQGAKTQYF
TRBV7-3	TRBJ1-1	CASSWGGNTEAFF
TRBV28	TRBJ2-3	CASSLRAGASDTQYF
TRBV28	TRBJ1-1	CASLQGAEGNTEAFF
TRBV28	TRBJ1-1	CASSPSQGVNTEAFF
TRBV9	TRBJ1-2	CASSPDTYYGYTF
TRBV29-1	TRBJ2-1	CSVIIQRGGNEQFF